This is a list of T cell receptor beta chains from one sample in a study of T cells in Graves' hyperthyroidism and ophthalmopathy. TCRdb reanalysed the multiplex PCR reads using MiXCR and keeps one entry per CDR3 protein. The data show some 500,000 distinct CDR3 sequences, over 13% seen once. Sequencing was performed on blood. These TCRs come from a woman in her late teens or twenties with Graves' hyperthyroidism. The CDR3 runs from the conserved cysteine through the conserved F or W. A D gene is named only where the DNA matches it firmly. Clone size is not always given. Where it is, it says once, few, many or a class for expanded clones.

D gene | J gene | V gene | clone size | CDR3 DNA | CDR3 protein
. | TRBJ2-6 | TRBV6-1 | many | TGTGCCAGCAGTTCCCCCGGGGTGGGGGCCAACGTCCTGACTTTC | CASSSPGVGANVLTF
TRBD1 | TRBJ2-7 | TRBV2 | many | TGTGCCATTATGACAGGGGGCATTTACGAGCAGTACTTC | CAIMTGGIYEQYF
TRBD1 | TRBJ2-4 | TRBV7-2 | . | TGTGCCAGCAGCTCAGTCCGACAGGGGGAAAGGAAAAACATTCAGTACTTC | CASSSVRQGERKNIQYF
. | TRBJ2-3 | TRBV11-2 | many | TGTGCCAGCAGCTCCACCGGGACCACTCAAGTGGATACGCAGTATTTT | CASSSTGTTQVDTQYF
TRBD1 | TRBJ1-6 | TRBV6-1 | . | TGTGCCAGCAGTGGACTCACAGGGGGCGTCTCCTATAATTCACCCCTCCACTTT | CASSGLTGGVSYNSPLHF
TRBD2 | TRBJ2-3 | TRBV19 | . | TGTGCCAGTTCAATAGCGGGAGTCGGGGATACGCAGTATTTT | CASSIAGVGDTQYF
TRBD2 | TRBJ2-1 | TRBV24-1 | few | TGTGCCACCAGTGATTTGGGACTAGCGGGAGGAAATGAGCAGTTCTTC | CATSDLGLAGGNEQFF
TRBD1 | TRBJ2-2 | TRBV5-1 | . | TGCGCCAGCAGTCAAATCCTCAGGACAGGGGCGAACACCGGGGAGCTGTTTTTT | CASSQILRTGANTGELFF
. | TRBJ1-2 | TRBV10-3 | many | TGTGCCATCAGCCCCTCCCCCTTAAGCTATGGCTACACCTTC | CAISPSPLSYGYTF
. | TRBJ1-2 | TRBV5-1 | many | TGCGCCACCCGCTCGAGCGGAAACTATGGCTACACCTTC | CATRSSGNYGYTF
TRBD2 | TRBJ2-1 | TRBV5-1 | many | TGCGCCAGCAGCTCGACTAGCGGGAGGGCCTTGTTATCAGACAATGAGCAGTTCTTC | CASSSTSGRALLSDNEQFF
. | TRBJ2-3 | TRBV14 | . | TGTGCCAGCAGCCTTGAGACGGGACTGGGCACAGATACGCAGTATTTT | CASSLETGLGTDTQYF
TRBD1 | TRBJ1-4 | TRBV28 | . | TGTGCCAGCACCCCACAGGGGGAGAAACTGTTTTTT | CASTPQGEKLFF
. | TRBJ2-3 | TRBV25-1 | few | TGTGCCAGCAGTACAGGAAGCACAGATACGCAGTATTTT | CASSTGSTDTQYF
TRBD2 | TRBJ2-2 | TRBV7-6 | few | TGTGCCAGCAGCTCAGGGACTAGCGGAAAGGTCGGGGAGCTGTTTTTT | CASSSGTSGKVGELFF
. | TRBJ2-2 | TRBV7-3 | many | TGTGCCAGCACGCGGGACAGTTTGACCACCGGGGAGCTGTTTTTT | CASTRDSLTTGELFF
. | TRBJ1-1 | TRBV29-1 | many | TGCAGCGTCGGGACGGGGAAGGGTGTCCCTGAAGCTTTCTTT | CSVGTGKGVPEAFF
. | TRBJ1-6 | TRBV30 | many | TGTGCCTGGAACCCCAGGGTGGAGTCACCCCTCCACTTT | CAWNPRVESPLHF
TRBD1 | TRBJ1-2 | TRBV12-3/TRBV12-4 | many | TGTGCCAGCAGGCGACAGGGAGTAGGATATGGCTACACCTTC | CASRRQGVGYGYTF
. | TRBJ1-2 | TRBV7-2 | . | TGTGCCAGCAGCTTAGTCCCGGGGGGAGGATTTACTAACTATGGCTACACCTTC | CASSLVPGGGFTNYGYTF
. | TRBJ2-3 | TRBV28 | many | TGTGCCAGCAGTTTAAGAGGCAGAGGAAGCACAGATACGCAGTATTTT | CASSLRGRGSTDTQYF
. | TRBJ1-2 | TRBV11-3 | many | TGTGCCAGCAGCTCGAACTACTATGGCTACACCTTC | CASSSNYYGYTF
TRBD2 | TRBJ2-5 | TRBV5-1 | . | TGCGCCAGCAGCCCGGGGACTAGCGGGAGAGTCCAAGAGACCCAGTACTTC | CASSPGTSGRVQETQYF
TRBD1 | TRBJ1-5 | TRBV28 | . | TGTGCCAGCAGAGAAGACAGGGAAAATCAGCCCCAGCATTTT | CASREDRENQPQHF
. | TRBJ2-1 | TRBV5-1 | . | TGCGCCAGCAGCGCTACAGGGAGAGAGTACAATGAGCAGTTCTTC | CASSATGREYNEQFF
. | TRBJ2-4 | TRBV3-1 | . | TGTGCCAGCAGCCAAGTCAGGTCTTTAGCCAAAAACATTCAGTACTTC | CASSQVRSLAKNIQYF
. | TRBJ2-1 | TRBV10-3 | few | TGTGCCAGCAGACCACTAGTCACCCATGAGCAGTTCTTC | CASRPLVTHEQFF
TRBD1 | TRBJ2-5 | TRBV29-1 | many | TGCAGCGTGCGGGACAGGGAAGGGGGGACCCAGTACTTC | CSVRDREGGTQYF
TRBD2 | TRBJ2-7 | TRBV20-1 | many | TGCAGTGCTAGACAATCGTCGGGACTAGCGAACTACGAGCAGTACTTC | CSARQSSGLANYEQYF
TRBD1 | TRBJ1-2 | TRBV18 | many | TGTGCCAGCTCCCAGACAGGGGCGCAGAACTATGGCTACACCTTC | CASSQTGAQNYGYTF
TRBD2 | TRBJ2-1 | TRBV5-1 | . | TGCGCCAGCAGATTGGGGGTCGGGGCGGGAGGTTTTGAGCAGTTCTTC | CASRLGVGAGGFEQFF
TRBD2 | TRBJ2-2 | TRBV3-1 | many | TGTGCCAGCAGCCAACCGAGGGGACTAGCGTTCGGGGAGCTGTTTTTT | CASSQPRGLAFGELFF
TRBD1 | TRBJ1-5 | TRBV9 | few | TGTGCCAGCAGCCCACAGGGGGCGGATCAGCCCCAGCATTTT | CASSPQGADQPQHF
TRBD1 | TRBJ2-5 | TRBV29-1 | many | TGCAGCGTTGATGGACAGGGCGGCCAAGAGACCCAGTACTTC | CSVDGQGGQETQYF
. | TRBJ1-3 | TRBV12-3/TRBV12-4 | many | TGTGCCAGCAGCCTCCTCGACTCTGGAAACACCATATATTTT | CASSLLDSGNTIYF
. | TRBJ1-2 | TRBV6-1 | many | TGTGCCAGCAGGGTGACAGGCCCTGGCTACACCTTC | CASRVTGPGYTF
. | TRBJ1-1 | TRBV6-1 | few | TGTGCCAGCAGTCGTAGCAGGGCAGGCACTGAAGCTTTCTTT | CASSRSRAGTEAFF
. | TRBJ1-1 | TRBV12-3/TRBV12-4 | . | TGTGCCAGCAGTTTCTCACAAAGGAATAAAAGGACTGAAGCTTTCTTT | CASSFSQRNKRTEAFF
TRBD2 | TRBJ2-5 | TRBV12-3/TRBV12-4 | . | TGTGCCAGCAGTCCGGGACTAGCGGGAGGTACGCACGAGACCCAGTACTTC | CASSPGLAGGTHETQYF
TRBD2 | TRBJ2-2 | TRBV12-3/TRBV12-4 | many | TGTGCCAGCAGTTCCAGCGGGAGAGGAACCGGGGAGCTGTTTTTT | CASSSSGRGTGELFF
. | TRBJ2-3 | TRBV5-1 | many | TGCGCCAGCAGCTTGTACCGGCCTCCAGATACGCAGTATTTT | CASSLYRPPDTQYF
TRBD1 | TRBJ1-6 | TRBV2 | . | TGTGCCAGCGGGCTCGGGACAGGGAATAATTCACCCCTCCACTTT | CASGLGTGNNSPLHF
TRBD2 | TRBJ2-3 | TRBV6-1 | . | TGTGCCAGCGGTGAAACGGGGAGGACTAGCGGGAGGAAGTCAGATACGCAGTATTTT | CASGETGRTSGRKSDTQYF
. | TRBJ2-1 | TRBV10-1 | few | TGCGCCAGCAGCAGGGGACCCTGGATCTACAATGAGCAGTTCTTC | CASSRGPWIYNEQFF
TRBD1 | TRBJ2-2 | TRBV12-3/TRBV12-4 | few | TGTGCCAGCAGTAACCCGGGGGGGACAGGGGGTGAGTTTTTTAACACCGGGGAGCTGTTTTTT | CASSNPGGTGGEFFNTGELFF
. | TRBJ2-7 | TRBV20-1 | many | TGCAGTGCGGCGACGGTATCCTACGAGCAGTACTTC | CSAATVSYEQYF
TRBD2 | TRBJ2-1 | TRBV6-2/TRBV6-3 | many | TGTGCCAGCAGTTACTCTAGCGGGCTTTACAATGAGCAGTTCTTC | CASSYSSGLYNEQFF
. | TRBJ1-1 | TRBV7-9 | many | TGTGCCAGCAGCCGAGAGAACACTGAAGCTTTCTTT | CASSRENTEAFF
. | TRBJ1-5 | TRBV10-3 | few | TGTGCCATCAGAGAATATAGCAATCAGCCCCAGCATTTT | CAIREYSNQPQHF
TRBD2 | TRBJ2-3 | TRBV7-2 | many | TGTGCCAGCAGCTTAACTAGCGGGACGGCAGATACGCAGTATTTT | CASSLTSGTADTQYF
. | TRBJ2-5 | TRBV24-1 | few | TGTGCCACCAGTGATTCGATAGGGATCGAGACCCAGTACTTC | CATSDSIGIETQYF
TRBD1 | TRBJ1-1 | TRBV5-1 | . | TGCGCCAGCAAAGGTCAGGGGGCTTGGAACACTGAAGCTTTCTTT | CASKGQGAWNTEAFF
TRBD1 | TRBJ1-1 | TRBV6-1 | few | TGTGCCAGCAGCCCTGGACAGGCCCAGCGGATGAACACTGAAGCTTTCTTT | CASSPGQAQRMNTEAFF
TRBD2 | TRBJ2-1 | TRBV3-1 | few | TGTGCCAGCAGCCAAACTGCGCTAGCGGGAGGACAGTTCTTC | CASSQTALAGGQFF